The 14 T cell receptor beta chains in this list originate from one sample, sequenced in a study of T-cell memory formation after mild COVID-19 (dated by TCRdb to about 2021). The library relied on 5' RACE. Sequencing was performed on an Illumina NovaSeq 6000. The public reads were quality trimmed at Q25 with fastp and then assembled into clones with MiXCR by TCRdb, keeping productive beta chains. All rows with the same CDR3 protein become a single entry with the most common DNA and genes. The sample table lists 580,000 or so distinct CDR3 sequences, 17% of them with a count of one. Clones ranked in the top ten supply around 8.1% of the sample. Source material: PBMCs or a T cell subset sorted from them (not recorded which). The receptors were gathered from an adult woman who had mild COVID-19 (a few samples of this study predate the infection). The sample titles of this study are shuffled in the database, so cell type and time point are left out; the donor was told from shared clones.

The chain employs TRBV6-1 and TRBJ2-1; tentative D call: TRBD2 (7 bases). Germline V gene sequence: CDR1 MNHNS, CDR2 SASEGT. The CDR3 is 20 amino acids. Trimming took 0 bases from V and 0 from J, leaving 21 bases between them. This CDR3 is CASSEASGEGAGSSYNEQFF. The CDR3 DNA is TGTGCCAGCAGTGAAGCGTCAGGGGAGGGAGCGGGTAGCTCCTACAATGAGCAGTTCTTC.

CDR3 region: CASSPRPSGRTTDTQYF. CDR3 nucleotide sequence: TGCGCCAGCAGCCCCCGCCCTAGCGGGAGGACCACAGATACGCAGTATTTT. This chain links TRBV4-3 with TRBJ2-3; 11 bases are shared with TRBD2. CDR1 and CDR2 from the germline V gene are LGHNA and YSLEER. V lost 4 bases and J lost 2; bases outside the gene matches: 8. The CDR3 is 17 amino acids.

There are a few counts of this clonotype. The V and J genes are TRBV5-1 and TRBJ2-4; D is unclear. Trimming pared 2 bases from V and 0 bases from J, leaving 9 bases between. The CDR3 has 15 amino acids. Germline V gene data show CDR1 as SGHRS and CDR2 as YFSETQ. This CDR3 is CASSFDGLAKNIQYF. DNA for the CDR3: TGCGCCAGCAGCTTTGATGGGTTAGCCAAAAACATTCAGTACTTC.

This chain joins TRBV29-1 and TRBJ1-4, with 7 bases lining up with TRBD1. This CDR3 has 15 residues. V dropped 4 bases and J dropped 3; count of bases not matched to a gene: 8. The V gene's germline CDR1 is SQVTM and CDR2 ANQGSEA. The CDR3 protein is CSVVARQGPNEKLFF. Here the CDR3 DNA reads TGCAGCGTTGTCGCGAGACAGGGCCCTAATGAAAAACTGTTTTTT. The full variable domain, in which reference TRBV29-1 and TRBJ1-4 provide the parts outside the CDR3, is SAVISQKPSRDICQRGTSLTIQCQVDSQVTMMFWYRQQPGQSLTLIATANQGSEATYESGFVIDKFPISRPNLTFSTLTVSNMSPEDSSIYLCSVVARQGPNEKLFFGSGTQLSVL.

The sample holds a few counts of this clonotype. V usage is TRBV7-9 and J usage is TRBJ2-1, with D perhaps matching TRBD1 or TRBD2 (6 bases each). This CDR3 region has 15 residues. Trimming cost V 3 bases and J 3 bases, with 12 bases left between them. CDR1 and CDR2 (germline): SEHNR, FQNEAQ (reference sequence). CDR3 DNA sequence: TGTGCCAGCAGCTTGACGGGGGCCGACTACAATGAGCAGTTCTTC. This gives the protein CASSLTGADYNEQFF. The whole variable domain, remainder taken from reference TRBV7-9 and TRBJ2-1, is DTGVSQNPRHKITKRGQNVTFRCDPISEHNRLYWYRQTLGQGPEFLTYFQNEAQLEKSRLLSDRFSAERPKGSFSTLEIQRTEQGDSAMYLCASSLTGADYNEQFFGPGTRLTVL.

This clonotype was seen only a few times. The CDR3 sequence is CASSWTGGRWNTGELFF. The CDR3 region has the DNA TGTGCCAGCAGCTGGACAGGGGGCAGATGGAACACCGGGGAGCTGTTTTTT. The chain uses TRBV11-2 and TRBJ2-2; TRBD1 agrees at 11 bases. The CDR3 covers 17 residues. V lost 4 bases and J lost 1; bases outside the gene matches: 5. Germline CDR1 and CDR2: SGHAT and FQNNGV.

This clonotype was seen only a few times. The chain joins TRBV18 to TRBJ2-7; TRBD1 or TRBD2 may be the D gene (5 bases each). Trimming cost V 6 bases and J 5 bases, with 14 bases left between them. Germline V gives CDR1 KGHSH, CDR2 LQKENI. The CDR3 is 13 residues long. The CDR3 region has the DNA TGTGCCAGCTCCCCTCTCGGGACCCACGAGCAGTACTTC. Its translation is CASSPLGTHEQYF.

V usage is TRBV20-1 and J usage is TRBJ1-5; no clear D. Trimming removed 6 bases from V and 5 bases from J, with 11 bases in between. Germline V lookup: CDR1 DFQATT, CDR2 SNEGSKA (reference sequence). The CDR3 sequence is 12 residues long. The chain's CDR3 is CSALRPDQPQHF. The CDR3 DNA reads as TGCAGTGCCCTACGACCCGATCAGCCCCAGCATTTT.

This chain links TRBV12-3 or TRBV12-4 with TRBJ2-3; TRBD2 matches at 9 bases. V trimming: 2 bases; J trimming: 1 base; junction bases outside the gene matches: 7. CDR3 length: 17 residues. This CDR3 reads CASSLPGAGGGTDTQYF. The CDR3 DNA sequence: TGTGCCAGCAGTTTACCGGGAGCGGGAGGAGGCACAGATACGCAGTATTTT.

On this clonotype itself: A read error may be the cause here, since a much bigger clone is one base away. The chain couples TRBV5-1 to TRBJ2-3; D ambiguous. Germline-derived CDR1 and CDR2 are SGHRS and YFSETQ. The CDR3 is 14 amino acids. Trimming stripped 5 bases from V and 2 bases from J, with 12 bases between. In DNA form, the CDR3 reads TGCGCCAGCAGAAGGTACGCGAACACAGATACGCAGTATTTT. Residues: CASRRYANTDTQYF. The variable domain in full, completed from reference TRBV5-1 and TRBJ2-3, reads KAGVTQTPRYLIKTRGQQVTLSCSPISGHRSVSWYQQTPGQGLQFLFEYFSETQRNKGNFPGRFSGRQFSNSRSEMNVSTLELGDSALYLCASRRYANTDTQYFGPGTRLTVL.

J is TRBJ2-2 and V is TRBV6-5; 9 bases fit TRBD2. This CDR3 is built from 18 residues. J lost 5 bases, V lost 6 bases, and 16 bases had no gene match. The germline gives CDR1 MNHEY, CDR2 SVGAGI. Here the CDR3 DNA reads TGTGCCAGCAGCAGCGATTGGCAAGCGGGAGGTTATACCGGGGAGCTGTTTTTT. This gives the protein CASSSDWQAGGYTGELFF.

J is TRBJ2-1 and V is TRBV19; D ambiguous. The CDR3 length is 11 residues. The V end lost 3 bases, the J end lost 15 bases, and 12 bases lay between the germline ends. CDR1 LNHDA and CDR2 SQIVND come from the germline V gene (reference sequence). In DNA form, the CDR3 reads TGTGCCAGTAGTATTCTGGGTTATTGGTTCTTC. Its translation: CASSILGYWFF.

V gene TRBV7-3 combines with J gene TRBJ2-3; TRBD1 aligns across 7 bases. CDR3 length: 16 residues. Germline CDR1 is SGHTA and CDR2 is FQGTGA. Trimming at V came to 5 bases and at J to 4 bases, leaving 12 bases not matched to a gene. The chain's CDR3 is CASSDYRGTPADTQYF. The CDR3 bases are TGTGCCAGCAGCGACTACAGGGGAACTCCTGCAGATACGCAGTATTTT. The full variable domain, in which reference TRBV7-3 and TRBJ2-3 provide the parts outside the CDR3, is GAGVSQTPSNKVTEKGKYVELRCDPISGHTALYWYRQSLGQGPEFLIYFQGTGAADDSGLPNDRFFAVRPEGSVSTLKIQRTERGDSAVYLCASSDYRGTPADTQYFGPGTRLTVL.

This clonotype occurred a few times. V usage is TRBV11-1 and J usage is TRBJ2-7, with 7 positions matching TRBD1. The germline gives CDR1 SGHAT, CDR2 FQDESV (reference sequence). There are 16 residues in the CDR3. V lost 5 bases to trimming and J lost 0 bases; unmatched junction nucleotides: 10. The CDR3 loop is CASSPDRAVFSYEQYF. CDR3 DNA sequence: TGTGCCAGCAGCCCCGACAGGGCCGTTTTCTCCTACGAGCAGTACTTC.